Below are 25 T cell receptor beta chains sequenced from a single sample in a study of tumor and adjacent non-tumor tissue in lung cancer. RNA was extracted from bulk tissue without any cell sorting. A modified ARM-PCR protocol with three rounds of nested PCR amplified TCRbeta. TCRdb passed the multiplex PCR reads through MiXCR, listing each CDR3 protein once. The sample contains 200,000 to 250,000 distinct CDR3 sequences, over 55% of which appear only once. Sample: lung tumor tissue. All receptors come from a man aged 55 to 70 with non-small cell lung cancer.

Details on this clonotype: The conserved phenylalanine or tryptophan normally closing the CDR3 is absent here, so this likely arose from a read error. This chain joins TRBV6-5 and TRBJ1-2; possible D gene TRBD1, 6 bases. This CDR3 has 12 residues. V was clipped by 10 bases and J by 5 bases, with 14 bases between them. Germline values: CDR1 MNHEY, CDR2 SVGAGI. The CDR3 DNA reads TGTGCCAACAGCTCAAGGGGGTATGGCTACACCGTC. Its protein product is CANSSRGYGYTV.

For this clonotype: One end of the junction fails to match germline, which may point to a read error. The V gene is TRBV11-1, the J gene TRBJ2-3, with 10 bases matching TRBD2. Germline V gene lookup returns CDR1 SGHAT and CDR2 FQDESV (reference sequence). This CDR3 is 16 amino acids long. CDR3 amino acids: CANSLGGSGRTDMQYF. For the CDR3, the DNA is TGTGCCAACAGCCTAGGGGGTAGCGGGAGGACAGATATGCAGTATTTT.

About this clonotype itself: One end of the junction varies from germline; a read error may be responsible. The rearrangement links TRBV29-1 to TRBJ2-4; D is uncertain. The V gene's germline CDR1 is SQVTM and CDR2 ANQGSEA. The CDR3 is 16 amino acids. The CDR3 sequence: CSDEDPDALAKNIQYF. CDR3 coding DNA: TGCAGCGATGAAGATCCTGACGCTCTAGCCAAAAACATTCAGTACTTC.

About this clonotype itself: The CDR3 does not close with the conserved phenylalanine or tryptophan, likely indicating a read error. The V gene is TRBV20-1, the J gene TRBJ2-1; 14 bases match TRBD2. Germline CDR1 is DFQATT and CDR2 is SNEGSKA (reference sequence). CDR3 length equals 15 residues. The trim removed 4 bases at V and 6 bases at J, leaving 5 bases unmatched. The CDR3 nucleotides are TGCAGTGCTAATCCGACTAGCGGGAGGGCCAATGAGCAGTTCTCC. Translating gives CSANPTSGRANEQFS.

The rearrangement links TRBV29-1 to TRBJ2-3; D is unresolved. The CDR3 is 14 amino acids. Germline V gene sequence: CDR1 SQVTM, CDR2 ANQGSEA. CDR3 coding DNA: TGCATCTTTGCCCCTGGGGTTACCACAGATACGCAGTATTTT. Amino acid sequence: CIFAPGVTTDTQYF.

This chain connects TRBV5-4 to TRBJ2-2; D not resolved. This CDR3 region has 15 residues. Trimming shortened V by 4 bases and J by 0 bases, and 10 bases separated the two germline ends. Germline-derived CDR1 and CDR2 are SGHNT and YYREEE (reference sequence). DNA for the CDR3: TGTGCCAGCAGCCGAACAACCTCGAACACCGGGGAGCTGTTTTTT. Amino acid sequence: CASSRTTSNTGELFF.

The sample holds many counts of this clonotype. The V gene is TRBV20-1, the J gene TRBJ2-3; TRBD2 agrees at 8 bases. The V and J ends lost 5 bases and 4 bases, in that order; junction bases with no gene match: 11. Germline loops: CDR1 DFQATT, CDR2 SNEGSKA (reference sequence). This CDR3 is 15 amino acids long. The CDR3 DNA is TGCAGTGCTGTCTTATCGGGAGGGGGTGCAGATACGCAGTATTTT. This gives the protein CSAVLSGGGADTQYF.

On this clonotype itself: A read error is likely, as this CDR3 ends without the conserved phenylalanine or tryptophan. The rearrangement links TRBV11-1 to TRBJ2-1; 11 bases are a match to TRBD1. Germline V gene lookup returns CDR1 SGHAT and CDR2 FQDESV (reference sequence). Trimming removed 9 bases from V and 3 bases from J; junction bases left unmatched: 10. This CDR3 has 16 residues. CDR3 sequence reads: CARNHAGTGGYNEQFL. For the CDR3, the DNA is TGTGCCAGGAACCATGCCGGGACAGGGGGCTACAATGAGCAGTTCTTG.

The rearrangement links TRBV20-1 to TRBJ2-7; 11 nucleotides agree with TRBD2. Per germline, CDR1 DFQATT and CDR2 SNEGSKA (reference sequence). The CDR3 is made up of 13 amino acids. V lost 6 bases, J lost 4 bases, and 5 bases stayed unmatched. Here the CDR3 DNA reads TGCAGTGCCGAGACTAGCGGGGTTTACGAGCAGTACTTC. Translated, it gives CSAETSGVYEQYF.

Comment on this clonotype: This may be a read error, as it is one base from a much larger clone. This chain joins TRBV11-3 and TRBJ1-3, with a weak D call TRBD1 (6 bases). This CDR3 region has 15 residues. Germline CDR1 and CDR2: SGHNT and YENEEA. The CDR3 protein is CVSSSDPGQVDTIYF. CDR3 DNA sequence: TGTGTCAGCAGCTCGGACCCGGGACAAGTGGACACCATATATTTT. Full variable domain (missing parts from reference TRBV11-3 and TRBJ1-3): EAGVVQSPRYKIIEKKQPVAFWCNPISGHNTLYWYLQNLGQGPELLIRYENEEAVDDSQLPKDRFSAERLKGVDSTLKIQPAELGDSAVYLCVSSSDPGQVDTIYFGEGSWLTVV.

A word on this clonotype: The CDR3 ends on some other residue instead of the conserved phenylalanine or tryptophan, so this is likely a read error. This chain uses TRBV7-8 with TRBJ2-4, with 8 bases aligning to TRBD1. Germline lookup yields CDR1 SGHVS and CDR2 FQNEAQ. Unmatched junction bases numbered 10, after V lost 2 bases and J lost 7 bases. CDR3 length: 16 amino acids. The CDR3 sequence is CASSLTYRGRMNIQYL. The CDR3 DNA reads TGTGCCAGCAGCTTAACGTACAGGGGGAGGATGAACATTCAGTACTTA.

This clonotype has a handful of counts. An end of the junction differs from the germline gene, which may be a read error. This chain connects TRBV6-5 to TRBJ2-6; D possibly corresponds to TRBD2 (6 bases). The CDR3 loop spans 17 amino acids. The germline V gene has CDR1 MNHEY and CDR2 SVGAGI. CDR3 nucleotides: TGTGCCAGCAGGTACTGGGGGGAGAAGCCTGGGGCCAACGTCCTGACTTTC. Translating gives CASRYWGEKPGANVLTF.

This clonotype has only one observation. This rearrangement joins TRBV6-1 to TRBJ1-4; weak D call: TRBD1 (5 bases). The V gene lost 5 bases and the J gene lost 10 bases, with 14 bases spanning the gap. This CDR3 spans 13 amino acids. The germline V gene has CDR1 MNHNS and CDR2 SASEGT. The CDR3 region is CASSSDMGGKLFF. The CDR3 coding sequence is TGTGCCAGCAGTTCGGACATGGGCGGAAAACTGTTTTTT.

On this clonotype: The conserved closing phenylalanine or tryptophan is absent in this CDR3, likely reflecting a read error. This sequence joins TRBV20-1 and TRBJ2-1; D is tentatively TRBD1 or TRBD2 (6 bases each). V was shortened by 5 bases and J by 0 bases, with 20 bases between the two germline ends. Germline lookup yields CDR1 DFQATT and CDR2 SNEGSKA (reference sequence). This CDR3 has 17 residues. The CDR3 is CSAGGPGAGPSYNEQFL. The CDR3 bases are TGCAGTGCTGGGGGGCCGGGCGCCGGGCCCTCCTACAATGAGCAGTTCCTC.

The chain links TRBV6-6 to TRBJ1-3; D unclear. Germline V CDR1 and CDR2: MNHNY, SVGAGI (reference sequence). The CDR3 runs to 12 residues. V lost 7 bases and J lost 4, with 8 bases in between. CDR3 nucleotide sequence: TGTGCCAGCAACGTGCCCGGAAACACCATATATTTT. Its protein is CASNVPGNTIYF.

The CDR3 DNA sequence: TGTGCCAGCAGTGACGAGGGGACCGGGGAGCTGTTTTTT. Translation: CASSDEGTGELFF. The rearrangement joins TRBV6-4 to TRBJ2-2; D assignment may be TRBD1 or TRBD2 (5 bases each). Germline V lookup: CDR1 MRHNA, CDR2 SNTAGT. Trimming left V 2 bases short and J 5 bases short, with 6 bases between. The CDR3 is 13 amino acids.

About this clonotype: Being one base from a much bigger clone, this may be a read error. This sequence joins TRBV12-3 or TRBV12-4 and TRBJ2-3; perhaps TRBD2 as D (5 bases). This CDR3 contains 15 residues. V was trimmed by 11 bases and J by 11 bases, leaving 29 bases between them. CDR3 sequence reads: CAGSSPPAVWVMQYF. The CDR3 DNA reads as TGTGCCGGCTCCTCCCCTCCAGCGGTTTGGGTTATGCAGTATTTT.

As for this clonotype: This may come from a read error, since a much larger clone is one base off. This chain joins TRBV20-1 and TRBJ1-1; 12 nucleotides agree with TRBD1. The CDR3 covers 17 residues. J lost 3 bases, V lost 5 bases, and 13 bases had no gene match. Germline values: CDR1 DFQATT, CDR2 SNEGSKA (reference sequence). CDR3: CSAPQWGQGAPDTEAFF. In DNA form, the CDR3 reads TGCAGTGCTCCCCAGTGGGGACAGGGGGCTCCCGACACTGAAGCTTTCTTT.

Of note for this clonotype: A much larger clone differs by one base, so this may be a read error. This chain joins TRBV7-9 and TRBJ2-7; 7 bases line up with TRBD1. The ends lost 3 bases at V and 4 bases at J; junction bases unmatched: 12. This CDR3 has 16 amino acids. Germline values: CDR1 SEHNR, CDR2 FQNEAQ (reference sequence). CDR3: CASSFADWDRPYEQYF. In DNA form, the CDR3 reads TGTGCCAGCAGCTTTGCGGACTGGGACAGACCTTACGAGCAGTACTTC.

The CDR3 coding sequence is TGTGCCAGCAACCCCTGGGACCCCAAAAACATTCAGTACTTC. It translates to CASNPWDPKNIQYF. The chain is built from TRBV11-1 and TRBJ2-4; D assignment may be TRBD1 or TRBD2 (5 bases each). The CDR3 is 14 residues long. Trimming pared 7 bases from V and 2 bases from J, leaving 12 bases between. Germline loops: CDR1 SGHAT, CDR2 FQDESV (reference sequence).

The chain's CDR3 is CASSYDGSRSGTQYF. In DNA, the CDR3 is TGTGCCAGCAGTTATGATGGCTCCCGGTCAGGTACGCAGTATTTT. The V and J genes are TRBV12-3 or TRBV12-4 and TRBJ2-3, with D unresolved. This CDR3 spans 15 amino acids. Trimming took off 4 bases at V and 8 bases at J, with 19 bases between the two ends.

This chain links TRBV5-5 with TRBJ2-1, with D possibly called TRBD1 or TRBD2 (5 bases each). The CDR3 is made up of 16 amino acids. V was clipped by 4 bases and J by 8 bases, with 22 bases between them. Germline V gene data show CDR1 as SGHKS and CDR2 as YYEKEE (reference sequence). CDR3 DNA sequence: TGTGCCAGCAGCCGAACATGGTGGGACCTCCGCGATGAGCAGTTCTTC. Its protein product is CASSRTWWDLRDEQFF.

A note on this clonotype: A clone one base away is much larger, so this may be a read error. The CDR3 region has the DNA TGTGCCAGCAGCCTGGGCGGTGGGGGTGCCTACGAGCAGTACTTC. This sequence encodes CASSLGGGGAYEQYF. V and J are TRBV5-4 and TRBJ2-7; perhaps D is TRBD1 or TRBD2 (5 bases each). The CDR3 extends over 15 amino acids. The V gene's germline CDR1 is SGHNT and CDR2 YYREEE (reference sequence). V dropped 4 bases and J dropped 2 bases, with 16 bases sitting between them.

The chain recombines TRBV11-3 with TRBJ2-7; D unresolved. The CDR3 length is 12 residues. The V gene's germline CDR1 is SGHNT and CDR2 YENEEA. The CDR3: CTGSLGLVEMYF. The CDR3, as DNA: TGTACCGGCAGCTTGGGGTTAGTTGAGATGTACTTC.

This clonotype was seen at least ten times. The chain carries TRBV20-1 and TRBJ2-7, with D unresolved. The CDR3 has 12 residues. Trimming took off 6 bases at V and 2 bases at J, with 11 bases between the two ends. Germline CDR1 reads DFQATT; CDR2 reads SNEGSKA (reference sequence). DNA of the CDR3: TGCAGTGCCCCTCGTCCTCCCTACGAGCAGTACTTC. This codes for CSAPRPPYEQYF.